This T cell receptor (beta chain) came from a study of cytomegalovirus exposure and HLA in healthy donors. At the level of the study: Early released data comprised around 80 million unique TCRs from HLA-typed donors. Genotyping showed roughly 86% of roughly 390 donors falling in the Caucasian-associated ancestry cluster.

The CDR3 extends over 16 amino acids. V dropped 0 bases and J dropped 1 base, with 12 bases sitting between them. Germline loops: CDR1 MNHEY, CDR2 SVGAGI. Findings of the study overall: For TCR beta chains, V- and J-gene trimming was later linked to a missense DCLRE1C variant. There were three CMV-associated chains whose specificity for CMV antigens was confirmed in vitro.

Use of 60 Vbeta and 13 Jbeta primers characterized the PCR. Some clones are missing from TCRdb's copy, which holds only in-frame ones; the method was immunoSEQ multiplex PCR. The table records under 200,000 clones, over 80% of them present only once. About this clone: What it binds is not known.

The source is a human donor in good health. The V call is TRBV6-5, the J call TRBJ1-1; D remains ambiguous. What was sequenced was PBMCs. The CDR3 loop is CASSYSMFAGNTEAFF. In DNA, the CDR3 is TGTGCCAGCAGTTACTCGATGTTCGCAGGGAACACTGAAGCTTTCTTT.